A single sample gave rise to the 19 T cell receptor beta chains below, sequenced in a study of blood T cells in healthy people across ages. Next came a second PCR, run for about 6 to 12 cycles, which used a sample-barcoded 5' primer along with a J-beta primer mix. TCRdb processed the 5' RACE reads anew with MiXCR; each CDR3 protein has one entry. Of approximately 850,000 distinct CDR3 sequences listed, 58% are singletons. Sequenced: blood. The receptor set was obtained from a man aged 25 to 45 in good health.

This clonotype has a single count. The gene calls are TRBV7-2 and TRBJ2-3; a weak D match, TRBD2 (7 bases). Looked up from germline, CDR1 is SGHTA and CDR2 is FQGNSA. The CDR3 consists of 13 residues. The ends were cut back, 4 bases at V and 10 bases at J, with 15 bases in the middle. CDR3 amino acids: CASSSERGRAQYF. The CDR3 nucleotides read TGTGCCAGCAGCTCCGAGAGGGGGAGGGCGCAGTATTTT.

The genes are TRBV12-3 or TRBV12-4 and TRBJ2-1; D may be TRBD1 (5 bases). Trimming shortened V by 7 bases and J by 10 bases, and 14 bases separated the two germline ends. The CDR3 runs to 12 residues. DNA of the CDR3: TGTGCCAGCACCCCAGGGCATAGCGAGCAGTTCTTC. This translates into CASTPGHSEQFF.

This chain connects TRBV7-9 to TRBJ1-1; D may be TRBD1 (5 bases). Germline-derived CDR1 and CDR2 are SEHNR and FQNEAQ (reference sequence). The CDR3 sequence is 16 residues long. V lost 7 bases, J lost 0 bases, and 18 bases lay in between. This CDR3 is CASNRVGTGLNTEAFF. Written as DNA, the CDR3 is TGTGCCAGCAATAGAGTGGGTACAGGTCTGAACACTGAAGCTTTCTTT.

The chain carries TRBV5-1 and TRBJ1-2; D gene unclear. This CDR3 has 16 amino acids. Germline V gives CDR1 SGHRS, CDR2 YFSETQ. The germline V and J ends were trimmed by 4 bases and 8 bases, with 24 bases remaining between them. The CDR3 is CASSVDLVRRDGGYTF. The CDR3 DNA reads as TGCGCCAGCAGCGTGGATTTAGTTCGGCGGGATGGGGGCTACACCTTC.

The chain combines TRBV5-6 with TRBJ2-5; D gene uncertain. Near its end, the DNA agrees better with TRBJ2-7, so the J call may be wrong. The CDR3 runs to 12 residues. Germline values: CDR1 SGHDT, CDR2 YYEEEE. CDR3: CASSLYAGEQYF. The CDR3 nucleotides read TGTGCCAGCAGCTTGTATGCAGGCGAGCAGTACTTC.

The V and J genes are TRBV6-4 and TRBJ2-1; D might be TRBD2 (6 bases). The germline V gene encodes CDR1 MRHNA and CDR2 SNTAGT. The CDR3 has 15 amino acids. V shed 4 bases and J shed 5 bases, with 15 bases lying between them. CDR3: CASSVGASDHNEQFF. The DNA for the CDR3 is TGTGCCAGCAGTGTTGGGGCTAGCGACCACAATGAGCAGTTCTTC.

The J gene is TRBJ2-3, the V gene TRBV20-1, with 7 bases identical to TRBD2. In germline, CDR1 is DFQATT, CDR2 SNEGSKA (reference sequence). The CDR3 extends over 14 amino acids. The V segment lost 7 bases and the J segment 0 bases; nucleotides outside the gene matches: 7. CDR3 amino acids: CSGGGAASTDTQYF. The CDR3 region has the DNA TGCAGTGGGGGAGGGGCGGCTAGCACAGATACGCAGTATTTT.

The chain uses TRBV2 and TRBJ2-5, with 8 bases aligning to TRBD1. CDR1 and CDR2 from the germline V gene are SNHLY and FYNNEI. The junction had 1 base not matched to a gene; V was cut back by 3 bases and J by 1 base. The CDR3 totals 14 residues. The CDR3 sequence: CASSDQGAQETQYF. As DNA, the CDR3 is TGTGCCAGCAGTGACCAGGGGGCCCAAGAGACCCAGTACTTC.

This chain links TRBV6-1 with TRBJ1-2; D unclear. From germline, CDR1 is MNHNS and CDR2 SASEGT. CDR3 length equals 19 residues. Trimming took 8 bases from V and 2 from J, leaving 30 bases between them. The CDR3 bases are TGTGCCAGCCCCCTTGAATTTGTTTTTCTACTGAAGGACAACTATGGCTACACCTTC. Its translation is CASPLEFVFLLKDNYGYTF.

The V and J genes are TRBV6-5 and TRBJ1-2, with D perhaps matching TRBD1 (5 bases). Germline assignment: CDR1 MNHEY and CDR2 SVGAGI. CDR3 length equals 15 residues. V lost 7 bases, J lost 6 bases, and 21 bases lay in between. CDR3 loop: CASNPLRPGLNGYTF. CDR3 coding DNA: TGTGCCAGCAACCCCCTTCGCCCGGGACTCAATGGCTACACCTTC.

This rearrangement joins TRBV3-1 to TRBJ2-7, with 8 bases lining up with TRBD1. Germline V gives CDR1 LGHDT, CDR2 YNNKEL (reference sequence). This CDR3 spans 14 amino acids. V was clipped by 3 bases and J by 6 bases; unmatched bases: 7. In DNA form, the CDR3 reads TGTGCCAGCAGCCAGGTTGGACAGGGAGGCGAGCAGTACTTC. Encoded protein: CASSQVGQGGEQYF.

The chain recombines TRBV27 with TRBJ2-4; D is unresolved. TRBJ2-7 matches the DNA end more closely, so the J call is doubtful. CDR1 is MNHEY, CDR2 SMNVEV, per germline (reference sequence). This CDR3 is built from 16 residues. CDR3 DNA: TGTGCCAGCAGTTTATCCAAAACTCGGAGCGACTACGAGCAGTACTTC. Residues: CASSLSKTRSDYEQYF.

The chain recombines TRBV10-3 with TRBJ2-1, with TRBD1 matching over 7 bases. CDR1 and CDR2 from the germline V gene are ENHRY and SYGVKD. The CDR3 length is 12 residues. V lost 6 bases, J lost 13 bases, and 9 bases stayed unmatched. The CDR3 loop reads CAIRADRDPQFF. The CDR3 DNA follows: TGTGCCATCAGGGCCGACAGGGACCCTCAGTTCTTC.

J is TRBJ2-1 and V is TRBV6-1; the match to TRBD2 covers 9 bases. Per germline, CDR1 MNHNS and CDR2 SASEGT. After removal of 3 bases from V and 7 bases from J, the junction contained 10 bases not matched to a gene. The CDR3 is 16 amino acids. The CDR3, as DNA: TGTGCCAGCAGTGAGTTTGGCGGGGGGGGAGCAAATGAGCAGTTCTTC. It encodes CASSEFGGGGANEQFF.

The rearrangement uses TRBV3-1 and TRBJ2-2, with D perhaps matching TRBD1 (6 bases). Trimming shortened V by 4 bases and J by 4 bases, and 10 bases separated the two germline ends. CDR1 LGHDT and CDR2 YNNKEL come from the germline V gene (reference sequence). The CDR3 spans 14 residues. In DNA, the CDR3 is TGTGCCAGCAGCCCGCGGACAGCCACCGGGGAGCTGTTTTTT. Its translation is CASSPRTATGELFF. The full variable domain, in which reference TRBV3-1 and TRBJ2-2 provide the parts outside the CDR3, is DTAVSQTPKYLVTQMGNDKSIKCEQNLGHDTMYWYKQDSKKFLKIMFSYNNKELIINETVPNRFSPKSPDKAHLNLHINSLELGDSAVYFCASSPRTATGELFFGEGSRLTVL.

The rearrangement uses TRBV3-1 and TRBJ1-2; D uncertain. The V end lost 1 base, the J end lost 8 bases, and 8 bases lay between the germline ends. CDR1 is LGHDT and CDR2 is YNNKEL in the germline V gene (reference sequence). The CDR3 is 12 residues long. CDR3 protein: CASSQVGRGYTF. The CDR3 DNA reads TGTGCCAGCAGCCAAGTAGGACGGGGCTACACCTTC.

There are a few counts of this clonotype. The CDR3 nucleotides read TGCAGTGCTAGGTGGGACAGGGGCTCCTACGAGCAGTACTTC. Translation: CSARWDRGSYEQYF. The rearrangement links TRBV20-1 to TRBJ2-7, with 10 bases identical to TRBD1. The V gene's germline CDR1 is DFQATT and CDR2 SNEGSKA (reference sequence). CDR3 length equals 14 residues. Trimming at V came to 3 bases and at J to 0 bases, leaving 2 bases not matched to a gene.

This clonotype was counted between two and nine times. The CDR3 DNA sequence: TGCAGCGTTTGGACAGGGACCTACGAGCAGTACTTC. Protein: CSVWTGTYEQYF. V gene TRBV29-1 combines with J gene TRBJ2-7; the match to TRBD1 covers 8 bases. CDR1 is SQVTM, CDR2 ANQGSEA, per germline. The CDR3 has 12 amino acids. The V segment lost 5 bases and the J segment 2 bases; nucleotides outside the gene matches: 2.

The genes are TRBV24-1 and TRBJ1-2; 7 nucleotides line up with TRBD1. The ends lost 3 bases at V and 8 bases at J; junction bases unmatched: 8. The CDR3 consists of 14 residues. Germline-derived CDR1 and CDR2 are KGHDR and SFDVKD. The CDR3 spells CATSDKTTGLGYTF. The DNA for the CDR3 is TGTGCCACCAGTGATAAGACGACAGGGTTAGGCTACACCTTC.